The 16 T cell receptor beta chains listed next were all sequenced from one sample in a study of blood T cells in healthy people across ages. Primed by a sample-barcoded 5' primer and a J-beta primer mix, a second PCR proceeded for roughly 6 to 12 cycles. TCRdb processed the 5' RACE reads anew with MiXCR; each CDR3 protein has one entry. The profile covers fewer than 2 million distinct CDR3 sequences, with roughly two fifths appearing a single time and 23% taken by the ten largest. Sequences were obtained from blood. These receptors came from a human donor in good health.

CDR3 bases: TGTGCCAGCAGCTTAGAAGGGGGCGGGTTCTACGAGCAGTACTTC. Amino acid sequence: CASSLEGGGFYEQYF. The chain carries TRBV7-2 and TRBJ2-7; 7 positions match TRBD1. Germline V gene data show CDR1 as SGHTA and CDR2 as FQGNSA. The CDR3 runs to 15 residues. J lost 3 bases, V lost 1 base, and 6 bases had no gene match.

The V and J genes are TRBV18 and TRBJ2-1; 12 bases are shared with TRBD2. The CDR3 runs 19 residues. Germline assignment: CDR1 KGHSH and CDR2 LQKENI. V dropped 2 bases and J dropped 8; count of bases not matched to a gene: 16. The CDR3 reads CASSPATGILAGGHYEQFF. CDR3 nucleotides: TGTGCCAGCTCACCAGCGACGGGGATCCTAGCGGGGGGGCATTATGAGCAGTTCTTC.

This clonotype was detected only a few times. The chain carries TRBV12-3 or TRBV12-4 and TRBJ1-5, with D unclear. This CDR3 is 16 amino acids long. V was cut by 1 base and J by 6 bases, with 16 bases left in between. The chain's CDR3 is CASSLERSAASQPQHF. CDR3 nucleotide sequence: TGTGCCAGCAGTTTAGAGAGGTCAGCCGCTAGTCAGCCCCAGCATTTT.

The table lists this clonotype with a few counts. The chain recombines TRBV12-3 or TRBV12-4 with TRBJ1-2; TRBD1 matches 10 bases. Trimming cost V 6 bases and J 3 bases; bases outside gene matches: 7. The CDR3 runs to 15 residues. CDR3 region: CASSWMDRGYYGYTF. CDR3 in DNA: TGTGCCAGCAGCTGGATGGACAGGGGGTACTATGGCTACACCTTC.

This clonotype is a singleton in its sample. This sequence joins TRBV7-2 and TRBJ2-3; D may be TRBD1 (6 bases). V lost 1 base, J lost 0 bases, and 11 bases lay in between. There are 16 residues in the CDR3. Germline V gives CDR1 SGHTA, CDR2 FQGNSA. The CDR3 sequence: CASSLVRGSSTDTQYF. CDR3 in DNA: TGTGCCAGCAGCTTAGTCAGGGGATCTAGCACAGATACGCAGTATTTT. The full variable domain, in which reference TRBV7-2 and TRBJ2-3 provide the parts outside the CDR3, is GAGVSQSPSNKVTEKGKDVELRCDPISGHTALYWYRQSLGQGLEFLIYFQGNSAPDKSGLPSDRFSAERTGGSVSTLTIQRTQQEDSAVYLCASSLVRGSSTDTQYFGPGTRLTVL.

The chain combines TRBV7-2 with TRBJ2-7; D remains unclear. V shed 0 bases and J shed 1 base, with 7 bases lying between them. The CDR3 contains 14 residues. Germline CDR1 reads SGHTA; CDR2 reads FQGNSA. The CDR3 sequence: CASSLAIASYEQYF. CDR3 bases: TGTGCCAGCAGCTTAGCGATTGCGTCCTACGAGCAGTACTTC.

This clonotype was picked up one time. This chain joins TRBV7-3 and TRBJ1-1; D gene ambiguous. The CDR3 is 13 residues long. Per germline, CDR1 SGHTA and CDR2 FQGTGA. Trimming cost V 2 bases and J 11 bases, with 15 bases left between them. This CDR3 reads CASSLQAGLVAFF. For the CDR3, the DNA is TGTGCCAGCAGCTTACAGGCCGGGTTGGTCGCTTTCTTT.

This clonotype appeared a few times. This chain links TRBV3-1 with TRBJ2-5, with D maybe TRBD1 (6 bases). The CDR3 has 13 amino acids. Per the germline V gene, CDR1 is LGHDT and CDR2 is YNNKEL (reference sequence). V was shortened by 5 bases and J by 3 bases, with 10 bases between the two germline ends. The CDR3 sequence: CASSGTSKETQYF. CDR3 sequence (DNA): TGTGCCAGCAGCGGGACATCTAAAGAGACCCAGTACTTC.

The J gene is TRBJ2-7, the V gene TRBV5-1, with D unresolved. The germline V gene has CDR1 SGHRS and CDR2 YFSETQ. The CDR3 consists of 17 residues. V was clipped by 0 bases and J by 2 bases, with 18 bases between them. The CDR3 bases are TGCGCCAGCAGCTTGGCAGCAGCCCTAACTACCCCCTACGAGCAGTACTTC. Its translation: CASSLAAALTTPYEQYF.

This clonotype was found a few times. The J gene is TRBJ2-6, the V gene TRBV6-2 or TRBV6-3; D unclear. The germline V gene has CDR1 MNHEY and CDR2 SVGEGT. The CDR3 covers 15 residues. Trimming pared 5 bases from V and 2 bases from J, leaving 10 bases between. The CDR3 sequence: CASSTGMPGANVLTF. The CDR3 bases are TGTGCCAGCAGTACTGGGATGCCTGGGGCCAACGTCCTGACTTTC.

The CDR3 reads CASSTRDRGADTQYF. The CDR3 nucleotides read TGTGCCAGCAGCACCCGGGACAGGGGTGCAGATACGCAGTATTTT. The rearrangement joins TRBV7-2 to TRBJ2-3; TRBD1 agrees at 10 bases. In germline, CDR1 is SGHTA, CDR2 FQGNSA. Trimming at V came to 5 bases and at J to 4 bases, leaving 6 bases not matched to a gene. This CDR3 is 15 amino acids long.

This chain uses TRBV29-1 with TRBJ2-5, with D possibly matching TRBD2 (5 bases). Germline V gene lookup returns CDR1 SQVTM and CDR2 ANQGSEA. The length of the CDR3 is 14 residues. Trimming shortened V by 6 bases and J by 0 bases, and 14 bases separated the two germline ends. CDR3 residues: CSVYLRGDQETQYF. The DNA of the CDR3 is TGCAGCGTATACCTCCGGGGAGACCAAGAGACCCAGTACTTC. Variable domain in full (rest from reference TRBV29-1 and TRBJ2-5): SAVISQKPSRDICQRGTSLTIQCQVDSQVTMMFWYRQQPGQSLTLIATANQGSEATYESGFVIDKFPISRPNLTFSTLTVSNMSPEDSSIYLCSVYLRGDQETQYFGPGTRLLVL.

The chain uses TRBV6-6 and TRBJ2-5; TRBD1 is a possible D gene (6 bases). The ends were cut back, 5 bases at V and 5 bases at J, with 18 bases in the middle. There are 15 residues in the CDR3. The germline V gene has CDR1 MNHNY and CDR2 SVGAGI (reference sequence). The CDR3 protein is CASSPRKQGLETQYF. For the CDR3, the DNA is TGTGCCAGCAGTCCGCGAAAACAGGGTTTGGAGACCCAGTACTTC.

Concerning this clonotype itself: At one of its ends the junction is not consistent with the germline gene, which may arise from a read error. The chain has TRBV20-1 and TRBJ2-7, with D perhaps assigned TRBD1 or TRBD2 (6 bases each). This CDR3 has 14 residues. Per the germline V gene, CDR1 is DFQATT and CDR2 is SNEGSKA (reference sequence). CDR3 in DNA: TGCAGCGCTATGGATGGGGGGCCCTCCTACGAGCAGTACTTC. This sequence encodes CSAMDGGPSYEQYF.

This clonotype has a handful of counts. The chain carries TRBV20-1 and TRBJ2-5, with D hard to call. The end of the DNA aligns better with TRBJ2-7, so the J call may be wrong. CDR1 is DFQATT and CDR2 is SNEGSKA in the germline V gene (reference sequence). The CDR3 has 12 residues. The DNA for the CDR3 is TGCAGTGCTAGCTCTCGCGCCTACGAGCAGTACTTC. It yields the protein CSASSRAYEQYF.

In nucleotides, the CDR3 is TGTGCCAGCACCTTAAGCTCCTACGAGCAGTACTTC. As protein: CASTLSSYEQYF. The chain combines TRBV28 with TRBJ2-7; D ambiguous. The length of the CDR3 is 12 residues. V gave up 7 bases and J gave up 0 bases, with 7 bases separating them. Germline V CDR1 and CDR2: MDHEN, SYDVKM.